This T cell receptor beta chain was captured by sequencing in a study of shared clonotypes between healthy human individuals. General observations from the study: Relative to their counterparts shared across all four donors, non-shared clonotypes exhibited diminished generation probabilities.

The study enrolled healthy HIV-negative adults without recent acute infections or vaccinations as donors. The method was immunoSEQ multiplex PCR; TCRdb's version includes in-frame clones alone and lacks a portion of them. Counted here are roughly 2.5 million clones, roughly nine tenths occurring once; the ten biggest clones make up over 0.12%. Worth noting for this clone: Its specificity is unknown.

Germline lookup yields CDR1 MNHEY and CDR2 SVGAGI. J was trimmed by 1 base and V by 7 bases; bases with no gene match: 8. This CDR3 comprises 15 residues. The clonotype comes from a man between 18 and 35 years old in good health. The sample consisted of naive CD4+ T cells sorted from blood. Documented subset: CD45RA+ positively selected. The chain employs TRBV6-5 and TRBJ1-2; TRBD1 agrees at 8 bases. This CDR3 is CASTSGQGLNYGYTF. CDR3 DNA sequence: TGTGCCAGCACTAGTGGACAGGGACTTAACTATGGCTACACCTTC.